This T cell receptor (beta chain) appears in the sequencing data of a study of T-cell reconstitution after alpha-beta-depleted transplantation in children. The study, taken as a whole, reports: As was reported, about two months after transplant, alpha-beta T cells came from several hundred expanded graft clones.

TCRbeta library preparation incorporated unique molecular identifiers. TCRdb fed the PCR reads into MiXCR, producing one record per CDR3 protein. The sample has 90,000 to 100,000 distinct CDR3 sequences; 20% to 25% are singletons. Unmatched junction bases numbered 6, after V lost 3 bases and J lost 6 bases. This CDR3 comprises 15 residues. Germline loops: CDR1 LGHDT, CDR2 YNNKEL (reference sequence). Comments on this clonotype: Its antigen is still unknown.

The receptor comes from a boy aged 2 to 10 with acute lymphoblastic leukemia, due to receive a stem cell transplant. J is TRBJ2-7 and V is TRBV3-1; TRBD2 matches at 12 bases. The material was PBMCs, obtained before TCRalphabeta/CD19-depleted stem cell transplant. The CDR3 is CASSQTGTSGFEQYF. In DNA form, the CDR3 reads TGTGCCAGCAGCCAGACCGGGACTAGCGGGTTCGAGCAGTACTTC.